The T cell receptor (beta chain) described here comes from a study of cytomegalovirus exposure and HLA in healthy donors. About this clone: The target antigen is unknown.

Healthy bone marrow donors formed the donor group. The CDR3 length is 15 residues. Germline loops: CDR1 SNHLY, CDR2 FYNNEI. Trimming removed 0 bases at V and 3 bases at J, with 11 bases between. The study, taken as a whole, reports: Earlier analysis looked at TCR beta V segments, and most were productive about 90% or about 30% of the time.

The PCR had 60 Vbeta and 13 Jbeta primers. Data came from immunoSEQ multiplex PCR; TCRdb stores just in-frame clones and leaves some out. The table lists over 150,000 clones, about 64% of them singletons. The sequence derives from a man aged 50 to 60 in good health and CMV-seronegative. V usage is TRBV2 and J usage is TRBJ2-5, with D possibly matching TRBD2 (5 bases). What was sequenced was PBMCs. The CDR3 protein is CASSEARGREETQYF. CDR3 coding DNA: TGTGCCAGCAGTGAAGCGCGAGGGCGGGAAGAGACCCAGTACTTC.